These 26 T cell receptor beta chains were sequenced from one sample in a study of neurological immune-mediated disorders. MiXCR was run by TCRdb on the 5' RACE reads, yielding one entry per CDR3 protein. The table includes 53,000 or so distinct CDR3 sequences, approximately 8.4% detected once. Indicated time point: longitudinal time-point 3. Sequencing was done on a sample of PBMCs. These receptors all come from a woman between 35 and 50 years old in good health.

This clonotype was seen at least ten times. The gene calls are TRBV6-5 and TRBJ2-7; maybe TRBD1 (6 bases). V lost 6 bases, J lost 7 bases, and 19 bases lay in between. Germline CDR1 reads MNHEY; CDR2 reads SVGAGI. The CDR3 totals 14 residues. This CDR3 reads CASRDRDTLREQYF. The CDR3 DNA is TGTGCCAGCAGAGACCGGGACACGCTTCGAGAGCAGTACTTC.

This clonotype was seen at least ten times. This chain uses TRBV12-3 or TRBV12-4 with TRBJ1-1; tentative D call: TRBD1 (6 bases). This CDR3 spans 15 amino acids. Trimming took 7 bases from V and 1 from J, leaving 16 bases between them. CDR3 DNA: TGTGCCAGCAACCAACCGGGACACCCGAACACTGAAGCTTTCTTT. It codes for CASNQPGHPNTEAFF.

The chain combines TRBV25-1 with TRBJ1-1; D possibly corresponds to TRBD1 (5 bases). This CDR3 has 15 residues. The V gene lost 1 base and the J gene lost 3 bases, with 12 bases spanning the gap. CDR1 MGHDK and CDR2 SYGVNS come from the germline V gene. The DNA of the CDR3 is TGTGCCAGCAGTGAATTGCCAGGGCGGGACACTGAAGCTTTCTTT. Amino acids: CASSELPGRDTEAFF.

The sample holds many counts of this clonotype. As DNA, the CDR3 is TGTGCCAGCGCTCTGGACCCGAGCTCCTACAATGAGCAGTTCTTC. Its translation is CASALDPSSYNEQFF. This rearrangement joins TRBV5-6 to TRBJ2-1; no definite D call. CDR3 length: 15 residues. V was trimmed by 7 bases and J by 0 bases, leaving 14 bases between them. Germline V gene sequence: CDR1 SGHDT, CDR2 YYEEEE.

In its sample, this clonotype was seen many times. The rearrangement links TRBV9 to TRBJ1-4; 8 bases are shared with TRBD1. From germline, CDR1 is SGDLS and CDR2 YYNGEE. The CDR3 is made up of 15 amino acids. Trimming removed 3 bases from V and 5 bases from J; junction bases left unmatched: 6. CDR3 nucleotides: TGTGCCAGCAGCGCCTGGACAGGGCCGAATGAAAAACTGTTTTTT. It codes for CASSAWTGPNEKLFF.

A few counts support this clonotype. This rearrangement joins TRBV6-5 to TRBJ1-3; a weak D match, TRBD1 (5 bases). The CDR3 has 15 amino acids. The V and J ends lost 4 bases and 0 bases respectively, with 10 bases between them. Germline V gene data show CDR1 as MNHEY and CDR2 as SVGAGI. The CDR3 coding sequence is TGTGCCAGCAGTTCCGCAGGGTTCTCTGGAAACACCATATATTTT. Protein: CASSSAGFSGNTIYF.

There are many counts of this clonotype. The V gene is TRBV20-1, the J gene TRBJ2-5; 9 bases map to TRBD2. Germline-derived CDR1 and CDR2 are DFQATT and SNEGSKA (reference sequence). The CDR3 is 14 amino acids. CDR3: CSPWGGRAWETQYF. The DNA for the CDR3 is TGCAGCCCGTGGGGCGGGAGGGCGTGGGAGACCCAGTACTTC.

This clonotype was seen ten or more times. This chain uses TRBV9 with TRBJ2-3; 7 bases are shared with TRBD1. With V trimmed by 0 bases and J by 1 base, 5 bases remained unmatched. The germline V gene has CDR1 SGDLS and CDR2 YYNGEE. The length of the CDR3 is 16 residues. The CDR3 DNA reads TGTGCCAGCAGCGTAGCTGGGGGACAGCGCACAGATACGCAGTATTTT. Translated: CASSVAGGQRTDTQYF.

This clonotype was seen ten or more times. This chain joins TRBV6-5 and TRBJ2-7, with D possibly being TRBD2 (5 bases). V lost 2 bases and J 3 bases, leaving 14 bases between the germline ends. Germline assignment: CDR1 MNHEY and CDR2 SVGAGI. There are 15 residues in the CDR3. This chain's CDR3 is CASSYRRTEDYEQYF. CDR3 nucleotide sequence: TGTGCCAGCAGTTACCGGCGGACGGAGGACTACGAGCAGTACTTC.

A note on this clonotype: Since a much larger clone is just one base distant, this may be a read error. The V call is TRBV7-2, the J call TRBJ2-6, with unresolved D. Germline V lookup: CDR1 SGHTA, CDR2 FQGNSA. This CDR3 contains 15 residues. The CDR3 reads CASSFASSRANVLTF. Here the CDR3 DNA reads TGTGCCAGCAGCTTCGCCAGCTCTAGGGCCAACGTCCTGACTTTC.

This clonotype was picked up many times. The genes are TRBV6-5 and TRBJ1-1; D ambiguous. Germline CDR1 is MNHEY and CDR2 is SVGAGI. Trimming left V 7 bases short and J 0 bases short, with 9 bases between. The CDR3 length is 13 residues. This chain's CDR3 is CASTALMNTEAFF. The CDR3 DNA reads TGTGCCAGCACGGCTCTTATGAACACTGAAGCTTTCTTT.

Many counts were recorded for this clonotype. The V call is TRBV11-2, the J call TRBJ1-3; D is undetermined. This CDR3 has 15 amino acids. Trimming removed 3 bases from V and 0 bases from J, with 9 bases in between. CDR1 and CDR2 from the germline V gene are SGHAT and FQNNGV. The CDR3 is CASSLESLSGNTIYF. The CDR3, as DNA: TGTGCCAGCAGCTTGGAGAGCCTCTCTGGAAACACCATATATTTT.

In its sample, this clonotype was seen many times. The chain recombines TRBV3-1 with TRBJ2-3; TRBD2 matches 8 bases. The germline gives CDR1 LGHDT, CDR2 YNNKEL (reference sequence). V lost 0 bases, J lost 0 bases, and 5 bases stayed unmatched. CDR3 length: 17 amino acids. CDR3 in amino acids: CASSQDPTSVSTDTQYF. The CDR3 DNA sequence: TGTGCCAGCAGCCAAGATCCGACTAGCGTTAGCACAGATACGCAGTATTTT.

The sample holds many counts of this clonotype. The chain uses TRBV2 and TRBJ1-5; 9 bases fit TRBD1. In germline, CDR1 is SNHLY, CDR2 FYNNEI. This CDR3 is 14 amino acids long. Trimming removed 6 bases from V and 2 bases from J; junction bases left unmatched: 2. This CDR3 is CASRQGAGNQPQHF. In DNA, the CDR3 is TGTGCCAGCAGACAGGGGGCTGGCAATCAGCCCCAGCATTTT.

This clonotype was picked up many times. The rearrangement links TRBV7-8 to TRBJ2-5; D is possibly TRBD2 (7 bases). The germline V gene has CDR1 SGHVS and CDR2 FQNEAQ. The V end was cut by 3 bases, the J end by 4 bases, with 21 bases between. The CDR3 is 17 amino acids. CDR3 nucleotide sequence: TGTGCCAGCAGCTTGACTCCGGCGGAGGGGGGGGTAGAGACCCAGTACTTC. Residues: CASSLTPAEGGVETQYF.

Ten or more counts support this clonotype. The chain carries TRBV12-3 or TRBV12-4 and TRBJ2-7; TRBD1 matches at 8 bases. This CDR3 spans 15 amino acids. With V trimmed by 7 bases and J by 2 bases, 10 bases remained unmatched. The CDR3 reads CASTSTGVPPYEQYF. CDR3 nucleotide sequence: TGTGCCAGCACTTCGACAGGGGTTCCCCCCTACGAGCAGTACTTC.

This clonotype was detected a few times. The chain has TRBV6-2 or TRBV6-3 and TRBJ2-6, with D perhaps TRBD1 or TRBD2 (5 bases each). This CDR3 spans 16 amino acids. V shed 7 bases and J shed 1 base, with 14 bases lying between them. CDR1 and CDR2 (germline): MNHEY, SVGEGT. The DNA of the CDR3 is TGTGCCAGCAATCCGGGACCGCCTTCTGGGGCCAACGTCCTGACTTTC. Translated, it gives CASNPGPPSGANVLTF.

Turning to this clonotype: Compared with germline, one end of the junction differs, possibly owing to a read error. V and J are TRBV25-1 and TRBJ2-7; perhaps TRBD2 as D (5 bases). Germline CDR1 MGHDK, CDR2 SYGVNS. The CDR3 runs to 14 residues. Here the CDR3 DNA reads TGTGCCAGCAGGGGGATTGGGAGCGACTACGAGAAGTACTTC. Translating gives CASRGIGSDYEKYF.

This clonotype was counted many times. V gene TRBV7-8 combines with J gene TRBJ2-7; 11 bases fit TRBD1. With 5 bases clipped from V and 2 bases from J, the junction kept 8 bases outside the gene matches. The CDR3 length is 16 residues. CDR1 is SGHVS, CDR2 FQNEAQ, per germline. The CDR3 protein is CASSPWGTGGAYEQYF. CDR3 bases: TGTGCCAGCAGCCCCTGGGGGACAGGGGGAGCCTACGAGCAGTACTTC.

V and J are TRBV5-5 and TRBJ1-2; no clear D. This CDR3 is built from 12 residues. Germline CDR1 is SGHKS and CDR2 is YYEKEE (reference sequence). V was trimmed by 2 bases and J by 4 bases, leaving 6 bases between them. In nucleotides, the CDR3 is TGTGCCAGCAGCTTCCCCGGCTATGGCTACACCTTC. It yields the protein CASSFPGYGYTF.

This clonotype was counted many times. The chain recombines TRBV12-3 or TRBV12-4 with TRBJ2-7; D not certain. Trimming cost V 1 base and J 3 bases, with 7 bases left between them. This CDR3 has 13 residues. CDR3 in amino acids: CASSLGPGYEQYF. The DNA for the CDR3 is TGTGCCAGCAGTTTAGGACCCGGCTACGAGCAGTACTTC.

In its sample, this clonotype was seen many times. The CDR3 DNA sequence: TGTGCCAGCAGTTTAAGTCCTGTGCGGGGGTCTGGAGCTTTCTTT. It yields the protein CASSLSPVRGSGAFF. This chain joins TRBV12-3 or TRBV12-4 and TRBJ1-1; D possibly corresponds to TRBD1 (5 bases). The CDR3 covers 15 residues. V shed 2 bases and J shed 10 bases, with 20 bases lying between them.

This clonotype was counted many times. This rearrangement joins TRBV20-1 to TRBJ2-1, with D uncertain. This CDR3 comprises 14 residues. Germline V gives CDR1 DFQATT, CDR2 SNEGSKA (reference sequence). Trimming shortened V by 2 bases and J by 4 bases, and 12 bases separated the two germline ends. The CDR3: CSARNSGPYNEQFF. The CDR3 bases are TGCAGTGCTAGAAATTCCGGGCCTTACAATGAGCAGTTCTTC.

Regarding this clonotype: A single base separates this from a much larger clone, so it may be a read error. The rearrangement uses TRBV7-2 and TRBJ2-2; either TRBD1 or TRBD2 may supply D (5 bases each). The CDR3 has 15 residues. CDR1 and CDR2 (germline): SGHTA, FQGNSA. The CDR3 reads CASSLVAGNPGDLFF. Written as DNA, the CDR3 is TGTGCCAGCAGCTTGGTTGCAGGGAATCCCGGGGACCTGTTTTTT.

Ten or more counts support this clonotype. The rearrangement links TRBV24-1 to TRBJ2-1; D gene unclear. In germline, CDR1 is KGHDR, CDR2 SFDVKD. The CDR3 has 16 amino acids. Deletions cut 2 bases from V and 2 bases from J, with 12 bases between. This CDR3 reads CATSDSRPSTYNEQFF. Here the CDR3 DNA reads TGTGCCACCAGTGATTCGCGGCCCTCAACCTACAATGAGCAGTTCTTC.

This clonotype was detected ten times or more. This chain joins TRBV6-5 and TRBJ2-2; D call uncertain. The CDR3 has 12 residues. With 5 bases removed from V and 4 bases from J, the gap between germline ends came to 5 bases. Germline assignment: CDR1 MNHEY and CDR2 SVGAGI. CDR3 region: CASSTTTGELFF. The CDR3 nucleotides read TGTGCCAGCAGTACTACCACCGGGGAGCTGTTTTTT.